This T cell receptor beta chain stems from a study of OX40 agonist ivuxolimab in advanced cancers. Study-level background: Ivuxolimab, an agonistic anti-OX40 (CD134) antibody, was given to patients.

With regard to this clone: Its cognate antigen is unknown.

V was pared by 2 bases and J by 9 bases, with 10 bases of the junction left unmatched. The CDR3 sequence is 17 residues long. Germline values: CDR1 SGHVS, CDR2 FNYEAQ. Whole-study findings and limits: It was not determined which antigens were specifically recognized by the peripheral T cells that had undergone clonal expansion. Normalized T-cell clonal expansion was also low in some nonresponders.

Clones were read by immunoSEQ multiplex PCR, and TCRdb kept only the in-frame ones, dropping some. The data hold roughly 26,000 clones, with 70% to 90% observed a single time. The clonotype originates from an adult with an advanced solid tumor such as melanoma, head and neck, liver or kidney cancer. Sequencing used CD4+ or CD8+ T cells sorted from blood, obtained in a trial of the OX40 agonist ivuxolimab. This chain connects TRBV7-6 to TRBJ2-1, with 13 positions matching TRBD2. CDR3 bases: TGTGCCAGCAGCTTATCCCCGGGACTAGCGGGGACGGGTGAGCAGTTCTTC. Translation: CASSLSPGLAGTGEQFF.